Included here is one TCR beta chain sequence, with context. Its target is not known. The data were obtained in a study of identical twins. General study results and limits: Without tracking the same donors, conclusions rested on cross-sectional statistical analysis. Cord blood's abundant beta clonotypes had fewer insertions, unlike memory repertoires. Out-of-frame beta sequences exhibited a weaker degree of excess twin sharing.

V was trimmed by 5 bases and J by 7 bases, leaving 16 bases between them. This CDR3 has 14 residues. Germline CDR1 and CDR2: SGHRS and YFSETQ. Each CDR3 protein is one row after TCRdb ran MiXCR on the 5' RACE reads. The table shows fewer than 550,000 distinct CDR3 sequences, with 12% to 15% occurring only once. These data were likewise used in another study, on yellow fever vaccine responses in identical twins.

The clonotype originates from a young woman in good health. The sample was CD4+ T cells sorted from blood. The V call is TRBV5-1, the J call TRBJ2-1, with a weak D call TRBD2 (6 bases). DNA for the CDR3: TGCGCCAGCAGTACCGGGACTCACAATAATGAGCAGTTCTTC. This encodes CASSTGTHNNEQFF.